These 31 T cell receptor beta chains were all obtained from the same sample, sequenced in a study of control samples from healthy donors and cancer patients. Only in-frame clones appear in the TCRdb table, and some are missing; sequencing was by immunoSEQ multiplex PCR. This table holds roughly 92,000 clones, approximately 88% found once. The sample consisted of blood. The receptor set was obtained from a woman aged 60-70 years in good health.

The V and J genes are TRBV10-3 and TRBJ1-3; D unresolved. The CDR3 runs 12 residues. V lost 7 bases, J lost 9 bases, and 13 bases lay in between. Per germline, CDR1 ENHRY and CDR2 SYGVKD. The CDR3 reads CAINDPRSTIYF. The CDR3, as DNA: TGTGCCATCAACGACCCAAGAAGCACCATATATTTT.

This clone was picked up one time. The chain couples TRBV11-2 to TRBJ2-7; TRBD2 agrees at 8 bases. The J segment lost 6 bases and the V segment lost 5 bases, leaving 6 bases of the junction unmatched. Germline values: CDR1 SGHAT, CDR2 FQNNGV. The CDR3 spans 13 residues. CDR3 DNA sequence: TGTGCCAGCAGCCCAGGACTAGCATCCGAGCAGTACTTC. It yields the protein CASSPGLASEQYF.

The rearrangement uses TRBV9 and TRBJ2-3; 11 positions agree with TRBD2. There are 17 residues in the CDR3. The J segment lost 4 bases and the V segment lost 3 bases, leaving 10 bases of the junction unmatched. Germline loops: CDR1 SGDLS, CDR2 YYNGEE. The CDR3 sequence is CASSGLILAGGADTQYF. In DNA, the CDR3 is TGTGCCAGCAGCGGCTTAATCCTAGCGGGGGGTGCAGATACGCAGTATTTT.

In DNA, the CDR3 is TGTGCCAGCAGCTTTAGGCTAGCGGGGTATCAAGAGACCCAGTACTTC. Translation gives CASSFRLAGYQETQYF. The rearrangement joins TRBV11-2 to TRBJ2-5, with 9 bases matching TRBD2. J gave up 2 bases and V 3 bases, and 7 bases lay outside the gene matches. CDR1 is SGHAT, CDR2 FQNNGV, per germline. The CDR3 runs 16 residues.

V gene TRBV19 combines with J gene TRBJ1-2; D not certain. V was cut by 1 base and J by 7 bases, with 7 bases left in between. The germline V gene has CDR1 LNHDA and CDR2 SQIVND (reference sequence). This CDR3 has 12 residues. The CDR3 spells CASSIGTAGYTF. The DNA of the CDR3 is TGTGCCAGTAGTATAGGGACGGCTGGCTACACCTTC.

This clone was observed a single time. This chain joins TRBV9 and TRBJ2-6; either TRBD1 or TRBD2 may supply D (5 bases each). Germline lookup yields CDR1 SGDLS and CDR2 YYNGEE. Between the trimmed V and J ends, which lost 4 bases and 1 base, there was a span of 15 bases. The CDR3 spans 17 residues. The chain's CDR3 is CASSSRDGRSGANVLTF. The CDR3 coding sequence is TGTGCCAGCAGCTCACGGGACGGCCGTTCTGGGGCCAACGTCCTGACTTTC.

This clone was found once. The chain has TRBV27 and TRBJ1-1; D gene unclear. With 5 bases removed from V and 1 base from J, the gap between germline ends came to 11 bases. Germline CDR1 reads MNHEY; CDR2 reads SMNVEV (reference sequence). CDR3 length equals 14 residues. The CDR3 DNA reads TGTGCCAGCAGTCCCCGGACGGCGAACACTGAAGCTTTCTTT. Its translation: CASSPRTANTEAFF.

The J gene is TRBJ2-3, the V gene TRBV7-2, with 9 bases that match TRBD2. From germline, CDR1 is SGHTA and CDR2 FQGNSA. This CDR3 has 17 amino acids. The V segment lost 3 bases and the J segment 0 bases; nucleotides outside the gene matches: 7. The CDR3 protein is CASSLLGGGASTDTQYF. CDR3 in DNA: TGTGCCAGCAGCTTGTTGGGCGGGGGGGCCAGCACAGATACGCAGTATTTT.

CDR3: CASSRASTRNEQFF. CDR3 in DNA: TGTGCCAGCAGCCGGGCATCTACGAGGAATGAGCAGTTCTTC. This rearrangement joins TRBV5-4 to TRBJ2-1; no definite D call. CDR3 length: 14 amino acids. The V and J ends lost 4 bases and 7 bases respectively, with 15 bases between them. Germline CDR1 SGHNT, CDR2 YYREEE (reference sequence).

The chain employs TRBV14 and TRBJ2-1; 10 positions agree with TRBD2. V lost 0 bases and J lost 12; bases outside the gene matches: 2. The CDR3 contains 13 residues. Germline lookup yields CDR1 SGHDN and CDR2 FVKESK. The CDR3 DNA reads as TGTGCCAGCAGCCAAGACTTAGCGGGAGGGCAGTTCTTC. The encoded protein is CASSQDLAGGQFF.

This chain connects TRBV5-1 to TRBJ1-3, with unresolved D. This CDR3 is built from 16 residues. From germline, CDR1 is SGHRS and CDR2 YFSETQ. Trimming stripped 4 bases from V and 0 bases from J, with 14 bases between. CDR3 protein: CASSLPNSASGNTIYF. The DNA of the CDR3 is TGCGCCAGCAGCCTCCCGAACAGTGCCTCTGGAAACACCATATATTTT.

This clone was recorded a few times. This rearrangement joins TRBV19 to TRBJ1-2, with D uncertain. Germline V CDR1 and CDR2: LNHDA, SQIVND (reference sequence). CDR3 length: 14 residues. V was cut by 4 bases and J by 5 bases, with 14 bases left in between. The CDR3 nucleotides read TGTGCCAGTAGTACCAGTCTTTATGGGTATGGCTACACCTTC. This sequence encodes CASSTSLYGYGYTF.

The chain uses TRBV30 and TRBJ1-3; D ambiguous. Germline V gene sequence: CDR1 GTSNPN, CDR2 SVGIG (reference sequence). CDR3 length: 15 residues. Trimming took off 5 bases at V and 2 bases at J, with 16 bases between the two ends. CDR3 in DNA: TGTGCCTGGTGGTCGTCCGGGGAAGCTGGAAACACCATATATTTT. This encodes CAWWSSGEAGNTIYF.

This clone appeared a few times. CDR3 coding DNA: TGTGCCAGCTCACCACCGGGACAGCAGGCCTATGGCTACACCTTC. Amino acid sequence: CASSPPGQQAYGYTF. The J gene is TRBJ1-2, the V gene TRBV18, with 7 bases lining up with TRBD1. Germline CDR1 KGHSH, CDR2 LQKENI. This CDR3 contains 15 residues. Germline trimming cut 0 bases from V and 4 bases from J; bases unmatched to any gene: 5.

This clone was counted between two and nine times. The chain combines TRBV6-1 with TRBJ1-5; D perhaps matches TRBD1 (6 bases). The CDR3 length is 16 residues. Trimming cost V 3 bases and J 7 bases, with 19 bases left between them. The germline V gene encodes CDR1 MNHNS and CDR2 SASEGT. The CDR3 spells CASSENVRGAGQPQHF. CDR3 bases: TGTGCCAGCAGTGAGAATGTCAGGGGCGCAGGGCAGCCCCAGCATTTT.

This clone is labeled as medium-sized. CDR3 sequence (DNA): TGTGCCACCGAAAACAGGGGCGACGAGCAGTACTTC. Its protein product is CATENRGDEQYF. The chain combines TRBV10-3 with TRBJ2-7; TRBD1 agrees at 7 bases. Germline-derived CDR1 and CDR2 are ENHRY and SYGVKD. V dropped 10 bases and J dropped 5; count of bases not matched to a gene: 8. The length of the CDR3 is 12 residues.

The chain combines TRBV11-2 with TRBJ2-3; 7 bases agree with TRBD1. V lost 4 bases, J lost 5 bases, and 9 bases stayed unmatched. This CDR3 region has 15 residues. The V gene's germline CDR1 is SGHAT and CDR2 FQNNGV. This CDR3 is CASSSSGGWGDTQYF. For the CDR3, the DNA is TGTGCCAGCAGCTCGTCAGGGGGATGGGGAGATACGCAGTATTTT.

This chain links TRBV7-9 with TRBJ1-2; D gene ambiguous. The CDR3 extends over 14 amino acids. Germline lookup yields CDR1 SEHNR and CDR2 FQNEAQ (reference sequence). Trimming removed 1 base from V and 0 bases from J, with 6 bases in between. The CDR3 region is CASSLGIANYGYTF. CDR3 DNA sequence: TGTGCCAGCAGCTTAGGGATAGCTAACTATGGCTACACCTTC.

The sample holds one count of this clone. The chain is built from TRBV6-5 and TRBJ2-7; D gene ambiguous. The CDR3 consists of 10 residues. The germline V gene encodes CDR1 MNHEY and CDR2 SVGAGI. Trimming removed 5 bases at V and 3 bases at J, with 2 bases between. CDR3: CASSHYEQYF. Here the CDR3 DNA reads TGTGCCAGCAGTCACTACGAGCAGTACTTC.

In its sample, this clone was seen once. This chain joins TRBV19 and TRBJ1-5; maybe TRBD1 (6 bases). This CDR3 region has 15 residues. V dropped 6 bases and J dropped 7 bases, with 19 bases sitting between them. Germline loops: CDR1 LNHDA, CDR2 SQIVND (reference sequence). The CDR3 reads CASRPEGGNLQPQHF. CDR3 coding DNA: TGTGCCAGTAGGCCCGAGGGGGGTAACCTCCAGCCCCAGCATTTT.

This clone was picked up one time. The rearrangement links TRBV10-3 to TRBJ2-5, with TRBD2 as a possible D gene (5 bases). The CDR3 spans 13 residues. Germline lookup yields CDR1 ENHRY and CDR2 SYGVKD. Trimming pared 6 bases from V and 7 bases from J, leaving 15 bases between. In DNA form, the CDR3 reads TGTGCCATCAGCGAGGGCAGGCCGGGGACCCAGTACTTC. It specifies CAISEGRPGTQYF.

The rearrangement links TRBV28 to TRBJ1-6; unclear D gene. Germline V gene data show CDR1 as MDHEN and CDR2 as SYDVKM. The CDR3 has 12 residues. The ends were cut back, 5 bases at V and 9 bases at J, with 8 bases in the middle. The CDR3 DNA reads as TGTGCCAGCAGTATTCAGCTTTCACCCCTCCACTTT. This translates into CASSIQLSPLHF.

This chain links TRBV6-1 with TRBJ2-3; D uncertain. From germline, CDR1 is MNHNS and CDR2 SASEGT. V lost 0 bases and J lost 2, with 6 bases in between. The CDR3 length is 14 residues. The CDR3 here is CASSEAMNTDTQYF. For the CDR3, the DNA is TGTGCCAGCAGTGAAGCCATGAACACAGATACGCAGTATTTT.

The chain combines TRBV2 with TRBJ2-7; D call uncertain. The germline CDR1 and CDR2 sequences are SNHLY and FYNNEI. The CDR3 consists of 12 residues. The V end was cut by 5 bases, the J end by 5 bases, with 10 bases between. CDR3 in amino acids: CASSPGQHEQYF. The CDR3 DNA reads as TGTGCCAGCAGTCCCGGTCAACACGAGCAGTACTTC.

The gene calls are TRBV9 and TRBJ1-1; D call uncertain. The ends were cut back, 2 bases at V and 3 bases at J, with 8 bases in the middle. CDR1 SGDLS and CDR2 YYNGEE come from the germline V gene. CDR3 length: 13 amino acids. CDR3 sequence (DNA): TGTGCCAGCAGCGTCGAGGGAGACACTGAAGCTTTCTTT. Its protein is CASSVEGDTEAFF.

The chain links TRBV5-1 to TRBJ1-1; tentative D call: TRBD1 (6 bases). Trimming removed 2 bases at V and 1 base at J, with 12 bases between. The germline CDR1 and CDR2 sequences are SGHRS and YFSETQ. The CDR3 has 15 amino acids. The CDR3: CASSLQGDTNTEAFF. CDR3 nucleotide sequence: TGCGCCAGCAGCTTACAAGGGGACACGAACACTGAAGCTTTCTTT. Looking up the rest from reference TRBV5-1 and TRBJ1-1 gives the full variable domain: KAGVTQTPRYLIKTRGQQVTLSCSPISGHRSVSWYQQTPGQGLQFLFEYFSETQRNKGNFPGRFSGRQFSNSRSEMNVSTLELGDSALYLCASSLQGDTNTEAFFGQGTRLTVV.

CDR3 bases: TGTGCCACAAGAGGGGACTCCGATCAGCCCCAGCATTTT. Residues: CATRGDSDQPQHF. V usage is TRBV24-1 and J usage is TRBJ1-5; TRBD1 is a possible D gene (5 bases). This CDR3 comprises 13 residues. V shed 10 bases and J shed 5 bases, with 14 bases lying between them. In germline, CDR1 is KGHDR, CDR2 SFDVKD.

This chain connects TRBV30 to TRBJ2-3; 9 nucleotides line up with TRBD2. The V segment lost 0 bases and the J segment 3 bases; nucleotides outside the gene matches: 4. The CDR3 length is 15 residues. CDR1 and CDR2 from the germline V gene are GTSNPN and SVGIG (reference sequence). CDR3 coding DNA: TGTGCCTGGAGTGTGGGTAGCGGGGGTACAGATACGCAGTATTTT. It yields the protein CAWSVGSGGTDTQYF. Based on the CDR3 plus reference TRBV30 and TRBJ2-3, the full variable domain is SQTIHQWPATLVQPVGSPLSLECTVEGTSNPNLYWYRQAAGRGLQLLFYSVGIGQISSEVPQNLSASRPQDRQFILSSKKLLLSDSGFYLCAWSVGSGGTDTQYFGPGTRLTVL.

The rearrangement links TRBV15 to TRBJ1-2; 9 bases agree with TRBD1. V gave up 1 base and J gave up 9 bases; unmatched junction bases: 6. This CDR3 has 14 residues. Germline CDR1 and CDR2: LNHNV and YYDKDF (reference sequence). The chain's CDR3 is CATSRGRTGGRYTF. The DNA for the CDR3 is TGTGCCACCAGCAGAGGTAGAACAGGGGGCCGCTACACCTTC.

The chain recombines TRBV11-3 with TRBJ2-7; 10 bases line up with TRBD2. Per the germline V gene, CDR1 is SGHNT and CDR2 is YENEEA. This CDR3 has 14 residues. V lost 3 bases, J lost 1 base, and 0 bases stayed unmatched. In DNA, the CDR3 is TGTGCCAGCAGCTTTAGCGGGGGGTCCTACGAGCAGTACTTC. This codes for CASSFSGGSYEQYF. The whole variable domain, remainder taken from reference TRBV11-3 and TRBJ2-7, is EAGVVQSPRYKIIEKKQPVAFWCNPISGHNTLYWYLQNLGQGPELLIRYENEEAVDDSQLPKDRFSAERLKGVDSTLKIQPAELGDSAVYLCASSFSGGSYEQYFGPGTRLTVT.

This clone was seen a few times. This chain links TRBV7-9 with TRBJ1-2; unclear D gene. The CDR3 has 11 residues. V gave up 4 bases and J gave up 5 bases, with 5 bases separating them. Germline V gene sequence: CDR1 SEHNR, CDR2 FQNEAQ (reference sequence). CDR3 amino acids: CASSSQYGYTF. In DNA, the CDR3 is TGTGCCAGCAGCTCCCAATATGGCTACACCTTC.